This T cell receptor beta chain appears in the sequencing data of a study of cytomegalovirus exposure and HLA in healthy donors. About the study: Unique TCRs from HLA-typed donors, roughly 87 million of them, were held in an early data release.

Primers included in the PCR were 60 Vbeta and 13 Jbeta primers. Data came from immunoSEQ multiplex PCR; TCRdb stores just in-frame clones and leaves some out. The repertoire has approximately 160,000 clones, roughly 87% of them found once; the top ten carry roughly 1.6%. Notes on the study in general: In a later analysis, most CMV-associated TCR beta chains appeared HLA-restricted. An apparent linkage of common viral pathogens to several of the most significant clusters emerged in a later analysis.

Remarks on this clone: Its antigen is currently unknown.

CDR1 is PRHDT, CDR2 FYEKMQ, per germline (reference sequence). This CDR3 spans 13 amino acids. Trimming left V 3 bases short and J 4 bases short, with 9 bases between. The clonotype was recovered from a girl aged 5-17 years in good health and CMV-seropositive. The chain uses TRBV13 and TRBJ1-1, with D uncertain. The sequencing input was PBMCs. Here the CDR3 reads CASSFEGRTEAFF. DNA of the CDR3: TGTGCCAGCAGCTTCGAGGGCCGCACTGAAGCTTTCTTT.